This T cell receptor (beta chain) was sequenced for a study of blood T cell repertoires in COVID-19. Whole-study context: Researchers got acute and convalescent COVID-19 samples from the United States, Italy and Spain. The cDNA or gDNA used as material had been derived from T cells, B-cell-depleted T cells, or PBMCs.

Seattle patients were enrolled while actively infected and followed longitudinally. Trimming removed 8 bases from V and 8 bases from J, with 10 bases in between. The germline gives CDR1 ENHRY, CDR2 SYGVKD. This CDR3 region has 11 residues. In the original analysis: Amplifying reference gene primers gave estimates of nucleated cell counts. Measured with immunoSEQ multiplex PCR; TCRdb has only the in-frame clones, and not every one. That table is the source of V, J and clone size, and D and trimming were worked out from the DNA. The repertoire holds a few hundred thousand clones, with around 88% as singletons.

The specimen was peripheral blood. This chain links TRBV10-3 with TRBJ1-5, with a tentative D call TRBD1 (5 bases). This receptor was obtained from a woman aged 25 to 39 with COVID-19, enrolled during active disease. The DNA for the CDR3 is TGTGCCATCGGGGGGGATAAGCCCCAGCATTTT. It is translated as CAIGGDKPQHF.